This TCR beta chain is drawn from a study of monozygotic twins with inflammatory bowel disease. Study-level findings and limits: It was in IBD patients that TCRbeta diversity (inverse Simpson) was lower than in healthy co-twins. Concordance status among twins (concordant versus discordant) showed no link to repertoire similarity, possibly from limited power.

Concerning this clonotype itself: Its antigen is undetermined.

UMIs that included a 6-nucleotide sample barcode were added by template switching, which took place during cDNA synthesis. TCRdb reprocessed the 5' RACE reads and stores each CDR3 protein as one record, lacking DNA. The listing contains 300,000 to 350,000 distinct CDR3 sequences. Isolation of total RNA was performed on whole blood, with no prior T cell sorting. This clonotype was obtained from a human donor with ulcerative colitis or Crohn's disease, or a healthy co-twin of an affected twin (not recorded which). Sequenced material: blood.

This CDR3 reads CASSVPGQYSYEQYF. V gene TRBV28 combines with J gene TRBJ2-7; TCRdb lists TRBD1, though no DNA is available to test this call. The CDR3 is 15 residues long. Germline CDR1 reads MDHEN; CDR2 reads SYDVKM.